This TCR beta chain emerged from a study of response to subunit inactivated influenza vaccine. This clonotype was recorded a few times. Trimming shortened V by 7 bases and J by 7 bases, and 19 bases separated the two germline ends. The germline CDR1 and CDR2 sequences are MNHEY and SVGEGT. The CDR3 consists of 15 residues. TCRdb used MiXCR to reprocess the RT-PCR reads, holding one entry per CDR3 protein. The repertoire holds roughly 500,000 distinct CDR3 sequences, 16% seen once, with approximately 3% in the top ten. The receptor was isolated from a man aged 45-69 years who received an inactivated influenza vaccine. Here the sequenced sample was CD4+ T cells sorted from PBMCs, taken about 23 months after vaccination. This sequence joins TRBV6-2 or TRBV6-3 and TRBJ1-4, with a weak D call TRBD1 (5 bases). In DNA form, the CDR3 reads TGTGCCAGCAACCCAGGGAGGCCGGGAGGTGAAAAACTGTTTTTT. Residues: CASNPGRPGGEKLFF.